Described below is a single TCR beta chain sequence and its context. It lacks a known antigen. The input lacks base qualities; no much larger clone sits a single base away. The immunoSEQ Assay, a bias-controlled multiplex PCR, was used to amplify TCRbeta CDR3 regions from genomic DNA. The paper's processing steps were these. Nucleated cell counts per sample were estimated from amplification of reference gene primers within the assay. To quantify the absolute abundance of each unique TCRbeta CDR3 rearrangement, sequence reads were collapsed and filtered. For each sample, productive Simpson clonality was calculated by taking the square root of Simpson's diversity index across productive rearrangements. TCRdb holds this immuneACCESS table with in-frame rearrangements only. Some clones are missing; in checked studies, unresolved V genes explain under half, and the rest has no known cause. The V and J calls and clone size come from that table; D and trimming were worked out from the DNA. A total of a few hundred thousand clones appear in this sample, about nine tenths of them only once. Clones ranked in the top ten supply under 3% of the sample.

The data are from a study of blood T cell repertoires in COVID-19 (dated by TCRdb to 2020 to 2021). Context from the whole study: The collaborator samples originated in the United States, Italy and Spain and spanned the acute and convalescent phases of COVID-19. The material from the prospective study consisted of cDNA or gDNA derived from T cells, B-cell-depleted T cells, or PBMCs. The dataset comprised deeply sampled blood TCRbeta repertoires from subjects exposed to, actively infected with, or recovered from COVID-19. The repertoires were released in a freely available public database meant as a resource for research on the immune response to SARS-CoV-2. The samples were drawn from two sources: the first 160 participants of the ongoing ImmuneRACE study, and about 1,300 subjects contributed by 6 global collaborators. Sample metadata almost always included a de-identified subject ID, COVID-19 status, age in years and sex. Where HLA class I and class II types were available, the types were taken from metadata supplied by the sample provider, not from assay-based typing.

The germline V and J ends show losses of 4 bases and 0 bases respectively, and no gene match explains 5 bases of the junction. The germline V gene (reference sequence) sets CDR1 to SGHKS and CDR2 to YYEKEE. Inclusive of the bounding cysteine and phenylalanine, the CDR3 is 15 residues long. This entry keeps only the CDR3 DNA: 45 bases, framed from base 1. The study at large found these results: The quantity of clinical and demographic metadata differed by source and by participant and was supplied without curation.

Participants in the prospective study were enrolled through a virtual design, were aged about 18 to 90 years, and lived in roughly 25 United States geographic areas. In the prospective study, participants were assigned to cohorts based on the clinical history participants reported in a screening survey and a study questionnaire. Exposed participants were defined as having been in contact with someone with a PCR-confirmed or clinician-diagnosed COVID-19 case within 2 weeks of study entry. Each participant in the prospective study had whole blood, serum and a nasopharyngeal or oropharyngeal swab collected by mobile phlebotomists. Participants in the prospective study had the option to provide additional blood draws and questionnaires over a 2-month period. Prospective study blood samples were shipped either frozen or at room temperature before DNA extraction.

The chain uses TRBV5-5 and TRBJ2-7, and TRBD2 matches 9 of the central bases. The TCR sequence derives from a woman in her forties or fifties who had been exposed to COVID-19. Sequencing was performed on PBMCs or T cells enriched from blood (not recorded which). The DNA reads as follows: TGTGCCAGCAGCATAGGACTAGCGAGCTCCTACGAGCAGTACTTC. Its amino acids are CASSIGLASSYEQYF.